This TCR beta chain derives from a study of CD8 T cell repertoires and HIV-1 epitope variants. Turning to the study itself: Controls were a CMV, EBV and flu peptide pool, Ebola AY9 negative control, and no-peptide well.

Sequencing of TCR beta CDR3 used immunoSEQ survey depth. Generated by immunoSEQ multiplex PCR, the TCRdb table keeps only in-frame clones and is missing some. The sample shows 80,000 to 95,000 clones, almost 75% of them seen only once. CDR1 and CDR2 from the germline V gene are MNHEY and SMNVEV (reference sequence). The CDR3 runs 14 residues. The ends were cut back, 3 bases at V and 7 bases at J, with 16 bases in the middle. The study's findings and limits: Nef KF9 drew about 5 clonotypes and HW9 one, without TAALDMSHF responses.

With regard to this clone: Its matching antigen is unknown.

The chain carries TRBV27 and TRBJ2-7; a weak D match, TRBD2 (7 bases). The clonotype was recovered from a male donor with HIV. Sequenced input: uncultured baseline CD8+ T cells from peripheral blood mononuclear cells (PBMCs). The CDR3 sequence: CASSFVAGAREQYF. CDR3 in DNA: TGTGCCAGCAGTTTCGTCGCGGGGGCGAGGGAGCAGTACTTC.